This is a list of T cell receptor beta chains from one sample in a study of OX40 agonist ivuxolimab in advanced cancers. Clones were read by immunoSEQ multiplex PCR, and TCRdb kept only the in-frame ones, dropping some. The sample consists of fewer than 85,000 clones, 70% to 90% of them appearing once. The sequencing used CD4+ or CD8+ T cells sorted from blood, collected in a trial of the OX40 agonist ivuxolimab. The receptors were sampled from an adult with an advanced solid tumor such as melanoma, head and neck, liver or kidney cancer. Both conserved end residues are part of each CDR3. The D gene is left open where the match is weak.

J,V,D,CDR3
TRBJ1-4,TRBV15,NA,CATSRDLGRQGGEKLFF
TRBJ2-2,TRBV5-1,NA,CASSLQGTGELFF
TRBJ1-1,TRBV2,NA,CASREDIPEAFF
TRBJ1-4,TRBV6-5,NA,CASSYRGFNEKLFF
NA,TRBV5-4,TRBD2,CASSLMATSGSYEQYF
TRBJ2-5,TRBV10-3,NA,CAISAGETQYF
TRBJ2-3,TRBV5-1,NA,CASFPGGRTDTQYF
TRBJ2-5,TRBV10-3,NA,CAISESFGASETQYF
TRBJ2-5,TRBV18,NA,CASSRAPDMAETQYF
TRBJ2-5,TRBV13,NA,CASSPRQETQYF
TRBJ1-4,TRBV4-1,TRBD1,CASSQYFEGRTGDEKLFF
TRBJ1-2,TRBV10-3,NA,CANREGEDYGYTF
TRBJ1-1,TRBV4-1,TRBD1,CASSHYFRQGMNTEAFF
TRBJ1-5,TRBV2,NA,CASSPETRQPQHF
TRBJ2-1,TRBV27,NA,CASSGGAWESYNEQFF
TRBJ2-7,TRBV6-1,TRBD1,CASSPGQGKGEQYF
TRBJ2-2,TRBV9,NA,CASSVDQAAITGELFF
TRBJ2-6,TRBV30,NA,CAWSPLSSGANVLTF
TRBJ2-2,TRBV21-1,NA,CASPPDRGRNTGELFF
TRBJ1-5,TRBV15,TRBD1,CATSMGTGGNQPQHF
TRBJ2-3,TRBV5-8,NA,CASSPWGPDTQYF
TRBJ2-2,TRBV19,NA,CASSGDTHTGELFF
TRBJ2-5,TRBV5-4,TRBD2,CASSKREQETQYF
TRBJ1-2,TRBV20-1,NA,CSAVTQLGYTF
TRBJ2-7,TRBV6-5,NA,CASSYDRDYPYEQYF
TRBJ2-5,TRBV2,TRBD2,CASRGQRGGPETQYF
TRBJ2-2,TRBV9,TRBD2,CASSPSGGLGMLFF
TRBJ1-4,TRBV7-2,NA,CASSRGRTSTNEKLFF
TRBJ2-3,TRBV9,TRBD1,CASSVGQGAVFTDTQYF
TRBJ1-1,TRBV7-8,NA,CASSLSAEAFF